One T cell receptor beta chain is described in this entry. Antigen: not known. This sample is drawn from a study of cytomegalovirus exposure and HLA in healthy donors. Study-level background: Most donors, 70% to 85% of a few hundred genotyped, fell in the Caucasian-associated ancestry cluster. Whole-study findings and limits: In an earlier analysis, about 87% or about 30%: the productive usage of most TCR beta V segments.

The PCR made use of 60 Vbeta and 13 Jbeta primers. The repertoire was sequenced with immunoSEQ multiplex PCR; TCRdb's copy has only in-frame clones and lacks some. This table holds 200,000 or so clones. Healthy bone marrow donors made up the donors. Sequenced: PBMCs. This receptor was taken from a girl aged 2 to 10 in good health and CMV-seropositive.

The CDR3 here is CASSHGKRLTYNEQFF. CDR3 nucleotide sequence: TGTGCCAGCAGCCATGGTAAGCGCCTCACCTACAATGAGCAGTTCTTC. The genes are TRBV9 and TRBJ2-1, with D uncertain. This CDR3 has 16 amino acids. With 4 bases removed from V and 2 bases from J, the gap between germline ends came to 16 bases. Germline values: CDR1 SGDLS, CDR2 YYNGEE.